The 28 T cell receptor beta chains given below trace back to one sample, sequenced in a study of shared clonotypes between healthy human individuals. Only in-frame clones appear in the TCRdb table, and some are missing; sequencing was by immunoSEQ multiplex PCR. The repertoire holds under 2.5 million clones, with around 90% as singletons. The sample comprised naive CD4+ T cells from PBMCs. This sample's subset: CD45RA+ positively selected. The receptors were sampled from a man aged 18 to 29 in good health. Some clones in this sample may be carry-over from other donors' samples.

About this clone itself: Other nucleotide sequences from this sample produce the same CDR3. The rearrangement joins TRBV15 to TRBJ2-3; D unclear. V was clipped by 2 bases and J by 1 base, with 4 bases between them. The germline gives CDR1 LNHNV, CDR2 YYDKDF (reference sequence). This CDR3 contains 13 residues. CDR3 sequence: CATSRPGTDTQYF. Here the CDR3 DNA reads TGTGCCACCAGCAGACCAGGCACAGATACGCAGTATTTT.

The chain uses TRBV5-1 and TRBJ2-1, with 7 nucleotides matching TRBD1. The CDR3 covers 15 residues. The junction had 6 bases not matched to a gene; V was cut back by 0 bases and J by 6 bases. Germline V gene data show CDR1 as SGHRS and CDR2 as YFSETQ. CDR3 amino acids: CASSLGDRVINEQFF. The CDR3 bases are TGCGCCAGCAGCTTGGGAGACAGGGTTATCAATGAGCAGTTCTTC.

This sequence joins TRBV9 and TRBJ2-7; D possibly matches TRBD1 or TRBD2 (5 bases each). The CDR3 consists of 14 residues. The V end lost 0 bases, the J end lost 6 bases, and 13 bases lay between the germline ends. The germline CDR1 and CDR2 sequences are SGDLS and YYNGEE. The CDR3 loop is CASSVGGEGREQYF. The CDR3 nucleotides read TGTGCCAGCAGCGTAGGGGGCGAGGGTCGCGAGCAGTACTTC. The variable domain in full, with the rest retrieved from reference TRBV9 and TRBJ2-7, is DSGVTQTPKHLITATGQRVTLRCSPRSGDLSVYWYQQSLDQGLQFLIQYYNGEERAKGNILERFSAQQFPDLHSELNLSSLELGDSALYFCASSVGGEGREQYFGPGTRLTVT.

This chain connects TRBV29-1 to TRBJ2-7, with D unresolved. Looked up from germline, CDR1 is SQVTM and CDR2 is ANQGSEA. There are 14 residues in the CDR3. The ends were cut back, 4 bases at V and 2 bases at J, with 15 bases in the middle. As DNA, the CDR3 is TGCAGCGTTGTAGTACTCCTGAATACCTACGAGCAGTACTTC. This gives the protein CSVVVLLNTYEQYF.

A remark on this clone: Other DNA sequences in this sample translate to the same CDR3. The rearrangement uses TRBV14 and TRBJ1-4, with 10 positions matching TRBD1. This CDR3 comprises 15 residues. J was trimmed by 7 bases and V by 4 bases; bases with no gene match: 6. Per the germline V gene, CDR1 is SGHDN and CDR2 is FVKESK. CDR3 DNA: TGTGCCAGCAGCCGGAGACAGGGGGCCGGTGAAAAACTGTTTTTT. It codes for CASSRRQGAGEKLFF.

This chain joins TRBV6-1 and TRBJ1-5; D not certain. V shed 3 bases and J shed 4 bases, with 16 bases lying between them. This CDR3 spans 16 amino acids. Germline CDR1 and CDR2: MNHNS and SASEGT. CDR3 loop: CASSDPISGWNQPQHF. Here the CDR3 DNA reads TGTGCCAGCAGTGATCCTATCTCCGGGTGGAATCAGCCCCAGCATTTT.

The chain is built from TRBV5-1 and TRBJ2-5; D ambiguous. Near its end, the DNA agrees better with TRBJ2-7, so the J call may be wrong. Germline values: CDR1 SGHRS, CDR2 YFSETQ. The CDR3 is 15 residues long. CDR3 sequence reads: CASSHDSVNHYEQYF. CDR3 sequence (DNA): TGCGCCAGCAGCCACGACTCCGTCAATCACTACGAGCAGTACTTC.

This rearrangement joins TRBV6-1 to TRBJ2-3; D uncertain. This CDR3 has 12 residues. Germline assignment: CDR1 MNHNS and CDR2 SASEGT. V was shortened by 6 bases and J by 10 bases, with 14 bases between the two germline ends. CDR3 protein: CASSPTRVAQYF. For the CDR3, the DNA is TGTGCCAGCAGCCCCACCCGGGTGGCGCAGTATTTT.

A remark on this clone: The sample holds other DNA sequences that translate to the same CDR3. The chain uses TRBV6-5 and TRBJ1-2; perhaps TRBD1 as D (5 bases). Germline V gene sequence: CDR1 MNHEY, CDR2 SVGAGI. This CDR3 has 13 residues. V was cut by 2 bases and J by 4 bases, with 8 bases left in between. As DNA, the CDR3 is TGTGCCAGCAGTTACCAGGGTAGCTATGGCTACACCTTC. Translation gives CASSYQGSYGYTF.

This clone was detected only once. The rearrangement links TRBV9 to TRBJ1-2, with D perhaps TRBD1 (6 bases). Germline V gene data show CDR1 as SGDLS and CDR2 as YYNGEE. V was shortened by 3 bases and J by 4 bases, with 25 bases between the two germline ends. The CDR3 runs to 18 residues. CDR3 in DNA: TGTGCCAGCAGCGCCGAAGGGGGGAGGGCTTCAGGTTTCTATGGCTACACCTTC. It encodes CASSAEGGRASGFYGYTF.

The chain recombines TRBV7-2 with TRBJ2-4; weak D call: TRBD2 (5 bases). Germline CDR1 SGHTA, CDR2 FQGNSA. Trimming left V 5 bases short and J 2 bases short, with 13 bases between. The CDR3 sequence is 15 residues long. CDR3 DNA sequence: TGTGCCAGCAGCCCTGCGTCGGGGACCAAAAACATTCAGTACTTC. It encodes CASSPASGTKNIQYF.

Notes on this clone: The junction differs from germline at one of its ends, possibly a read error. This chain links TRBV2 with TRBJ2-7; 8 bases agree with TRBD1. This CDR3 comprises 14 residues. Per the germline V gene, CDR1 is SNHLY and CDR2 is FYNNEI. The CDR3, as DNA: TGTGCCAGCAGAGAAACCGACAGGGGCGCTCGAGGGAACTTC. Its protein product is CASRETDRGARGNF.

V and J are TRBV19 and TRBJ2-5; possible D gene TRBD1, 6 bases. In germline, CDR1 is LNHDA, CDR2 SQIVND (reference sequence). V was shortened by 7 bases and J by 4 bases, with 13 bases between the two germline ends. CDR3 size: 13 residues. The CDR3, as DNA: TGTGCCAGTACGGTCAGGGGAAGAGAGACCCAGTACTTC. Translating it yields CASTVRGRETQYF.

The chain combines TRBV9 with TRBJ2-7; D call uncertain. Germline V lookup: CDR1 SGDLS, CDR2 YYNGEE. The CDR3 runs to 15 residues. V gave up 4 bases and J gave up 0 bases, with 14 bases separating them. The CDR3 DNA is TGTGCCAGCAGCCCCGGTGGCCTGGCCTCCTACGAGCAGTACTTC. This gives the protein CASSPGGLASYEQYF. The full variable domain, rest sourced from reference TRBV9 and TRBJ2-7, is DSGVTQTPKHLITATGQRVTLRCSPRSGDLSVYWYQQSLDQGLQFLIQYYNGEERAKGNILERFSAQQFPDLHSELNLSSLELGDSALYFCASSPGGLASYEQYFGPGTRLTVT.

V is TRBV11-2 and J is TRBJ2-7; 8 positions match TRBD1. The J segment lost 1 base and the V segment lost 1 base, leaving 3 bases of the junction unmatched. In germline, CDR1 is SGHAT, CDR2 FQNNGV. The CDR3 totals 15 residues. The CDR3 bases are TGTGCCAGCAGCTTAGGGACAGGGCCGTCCTACGAGCAGTACTTC. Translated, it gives CASSLGTGPSYEQYF.

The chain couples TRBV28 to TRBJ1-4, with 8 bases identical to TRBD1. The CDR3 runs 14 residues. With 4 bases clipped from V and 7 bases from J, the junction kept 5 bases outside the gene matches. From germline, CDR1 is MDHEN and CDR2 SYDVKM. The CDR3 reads CASSSGGVSEKLFF. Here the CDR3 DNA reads TGTGCCAGCAGTTCAGGGGGCGTCAGTGAAAAACTGTTTTTT.

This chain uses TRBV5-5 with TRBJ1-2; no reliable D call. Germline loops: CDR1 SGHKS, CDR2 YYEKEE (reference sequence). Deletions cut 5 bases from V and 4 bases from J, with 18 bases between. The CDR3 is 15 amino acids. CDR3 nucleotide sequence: TGTGCCAGCAGTTTTTCGGAAAGAAAGAGCTATGGCTACACCTTC. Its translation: CASSFSERKSYGYTF.

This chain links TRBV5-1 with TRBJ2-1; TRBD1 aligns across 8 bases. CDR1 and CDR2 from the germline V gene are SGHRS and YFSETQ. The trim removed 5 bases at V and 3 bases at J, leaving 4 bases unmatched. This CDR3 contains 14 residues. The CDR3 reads CASRLGQGYNEQFF. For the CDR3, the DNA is TGCGCCAGCAGATTAGGACAGGGCTACAATGAGCAGTTCTTC.

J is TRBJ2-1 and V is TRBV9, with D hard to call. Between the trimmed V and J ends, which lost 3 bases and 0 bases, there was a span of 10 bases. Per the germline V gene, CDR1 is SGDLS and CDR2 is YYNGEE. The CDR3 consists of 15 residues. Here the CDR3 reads CASSASPSSYNEQFF. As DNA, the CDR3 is TGTGCCAGCAGCGCTTCCCCCAGCTCCTACAATGAGCAGTTCTTC.

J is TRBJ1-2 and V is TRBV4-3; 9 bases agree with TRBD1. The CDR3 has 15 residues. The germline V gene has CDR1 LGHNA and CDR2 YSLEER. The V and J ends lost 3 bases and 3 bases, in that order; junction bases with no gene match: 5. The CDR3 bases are TGCGCCAGCAGCCAGCCCGGACAGGGGCACTATGGCTACACCTTC. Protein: CASSQPGQGHYGYTF.

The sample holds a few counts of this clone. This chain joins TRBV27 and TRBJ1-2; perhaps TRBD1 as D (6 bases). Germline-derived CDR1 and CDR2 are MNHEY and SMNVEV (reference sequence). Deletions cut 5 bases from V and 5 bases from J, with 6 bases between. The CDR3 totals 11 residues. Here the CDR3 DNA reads TGTGCCAGCAGTGGACAGTATGGCTACACCTTC. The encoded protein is CASSGQYGYTF.

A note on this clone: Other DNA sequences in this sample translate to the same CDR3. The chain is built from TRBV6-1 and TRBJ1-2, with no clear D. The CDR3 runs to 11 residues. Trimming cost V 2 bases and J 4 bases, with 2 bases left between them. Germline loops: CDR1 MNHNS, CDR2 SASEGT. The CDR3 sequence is CASSEPYGYTF. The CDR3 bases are TGTGCCAGCAGTGAACCCTATGGCTACACCTTC.

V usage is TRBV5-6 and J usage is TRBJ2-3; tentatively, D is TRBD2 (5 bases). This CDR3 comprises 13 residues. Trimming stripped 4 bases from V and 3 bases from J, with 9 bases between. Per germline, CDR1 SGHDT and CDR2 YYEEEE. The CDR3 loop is CASSPLETDTQYF. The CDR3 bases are TGTGCCAGCAGCCCACTAGAAACAGATACGCAGTATTTT.

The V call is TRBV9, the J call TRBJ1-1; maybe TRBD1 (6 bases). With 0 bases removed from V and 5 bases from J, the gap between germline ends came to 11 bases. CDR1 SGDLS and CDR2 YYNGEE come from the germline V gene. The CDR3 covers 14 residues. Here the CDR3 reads CASSVVSRGTEAFF. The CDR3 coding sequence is TGTGCCAGCAGCGTAGTCTCGAGGGGGACTGAAGCTTTCTTT. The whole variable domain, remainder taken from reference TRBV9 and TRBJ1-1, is DSGVTQTPKHLITATGQRVTLRCSPRSGDLSVYWYQQSLDQGLQFLIQYYNGEERAKGNILERFSAQQFPDLHSELNLSSLELGDSALYFCASSVVSRGTEAFFGQGTRLTVV.

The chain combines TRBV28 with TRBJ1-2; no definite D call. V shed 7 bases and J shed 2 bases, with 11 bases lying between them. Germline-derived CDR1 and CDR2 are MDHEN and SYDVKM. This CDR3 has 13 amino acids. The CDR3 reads CASTVTGNYGYTF. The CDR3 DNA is TGTGCCAGCACCGTCACCGGGAACTATGGCTACACCTTC.

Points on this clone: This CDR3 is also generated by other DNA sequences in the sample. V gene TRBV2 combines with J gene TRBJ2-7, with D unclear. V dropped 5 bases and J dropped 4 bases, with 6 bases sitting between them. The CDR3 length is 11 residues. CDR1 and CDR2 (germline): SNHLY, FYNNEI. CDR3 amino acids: CASSLKYEQYF. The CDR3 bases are TGTGCCAGCAGTTTGAAGTACGAGCAGTACTTC.

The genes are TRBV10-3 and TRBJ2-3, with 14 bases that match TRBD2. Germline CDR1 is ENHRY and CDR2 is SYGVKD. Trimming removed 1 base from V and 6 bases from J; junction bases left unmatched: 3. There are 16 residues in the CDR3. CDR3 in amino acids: CAISEWRLAGGDTQYF. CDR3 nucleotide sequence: TGTGCCATCAGTGAGTGGAGACTAGCGGGGGGGGATACGCAGTATTTT.

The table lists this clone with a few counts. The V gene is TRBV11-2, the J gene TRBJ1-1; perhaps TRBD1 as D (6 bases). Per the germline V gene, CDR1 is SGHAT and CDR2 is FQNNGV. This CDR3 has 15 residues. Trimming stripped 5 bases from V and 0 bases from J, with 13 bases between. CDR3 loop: CASSPRQDLNTEAFF. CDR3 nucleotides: TGTGCCAGCAGCCCCCGACAGGACCTGAACACTGAAGCTTTCTTT. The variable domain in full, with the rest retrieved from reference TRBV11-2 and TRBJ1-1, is EAGVAQSPRYKIIEKRQSVAFWCNPISGHATLYWYQQILGQGPKLLIQFQNNGVVDDSQLPKDRFSAERLKGVDSTLKIQPAKLEDSAVYLCASSPRQDLNTEAFFGQGTRLTVV.